This TCR beta chain stems from a study of blood T cell repertoires in COVID-19. Study-wide context: T cells, B-cell-depleted T cells, or PBMCs provided the cDNA or gDNA that served as material.

Clones were read by immunoSEQ multiplex PCR, and TCRdb kept only the in-frame ones, dropping some. This sample has 70,000 to 95,000 clones, with over 85% found just once. A few counts support this clone. The sequence came from a man over 45 with acute or convalescent COVID-19. The sequenced material came from peripheral blood.

As DNA, the CDR3 is TGTGCCAGCAGTGAGAGGTATTCAACAGGGGGCCTTTACAATGAGCAGTTCTTC. It encodes CASSERYSTGGLYNEQFF. This chain links TRBV6-1 with TRBJ2-1; the match to TRBD1 covers 9 bases. The CDR3 loop spans 18 amino acids. J was trimmed by 4 bases and V by 3 bases; bases with no gene match: 13. CDR1 MNHNS and CDR2 SASEGT come from the germline V gene.